The source of this T cell receptor (beta chain) is a study of cytomegalovirus exposure and HLA in healthy donors. About the study: Membership in the Caucasian-associated ancestry cluster was found for about 84% of fewer than 450 genotyped donors.

General study results and limits: Accurate prediction of HLA-A and HLA-B alleles (for most subjects) was reportedly achieved from TCR beta sequences. Most TCRs appeared rarely, but some public TCRs recurred in many donors.

Regarding this clone: The antigen remains unidentified.

Amplification used 60 Vbeta primers and 13 Jbeta primers. TCRdb's table, derived via immunoSEQ multiplex PCR, lists solely in-frame clones and lacks some. The sample lists approximately 150,000 clones, roughly 79% occurring once. Germline assignment: CDR1 SGHVS and CDR2 FQNEAQ. The CDR3 covers 15 residues. The V end lost 5 bases, the J end lost 2 bases, and 14 bases lay between the germline ends. This TCR was recovered from a male donor in good health and CMV-seropositive. Sequencing input: PBMCs. The gene calls are TRBV7-8 and TRBJ2-3; D might be TRBD2 (5 bases). CDR3 in amino acids: CASSPTQRPTDTQYF. Written as DNA, the CDR3 is TGTGCCAGCAGCCCAACCCAGCGGCCCACAGATACGCAGTATTTT.